Given below is one T cell receptor (beta chain) in context. Its antigen is unknown. The sample is drawn from a study of identical twins. Whole-study results and caveats: Instead of following the same donors, the conclusions were based on cross-sectional statistical analysis.

The CDR3 has 14 residues. Germline V lookup: CDR1 DFQATT, CDR2 SNEGSKA (reference sequence). Trimming shortened V by 1 base and J by 11 bases, and 20 bases separated the two germline ends. TCRdb reprocessed the 5' RACE reads with MiXCR, giving one entry per CDR3 protein. The sample contains roughly 1,500,000 distinct CDR3 sequences, about 31% of which appear only once. Sequenced: cord blood. This chain connects TRBV20-1 to TRBJ2-5; tentatively, D is TRBD1 (6 bases). The source of this sequence is a newborn girl in good health. The CDR3 coding sequence is TGCAGTGCTAGAGTTACAGGGAACTACAATGAGCAGTACTTC. Encoded protein: CSARVTGNYNEQYF.